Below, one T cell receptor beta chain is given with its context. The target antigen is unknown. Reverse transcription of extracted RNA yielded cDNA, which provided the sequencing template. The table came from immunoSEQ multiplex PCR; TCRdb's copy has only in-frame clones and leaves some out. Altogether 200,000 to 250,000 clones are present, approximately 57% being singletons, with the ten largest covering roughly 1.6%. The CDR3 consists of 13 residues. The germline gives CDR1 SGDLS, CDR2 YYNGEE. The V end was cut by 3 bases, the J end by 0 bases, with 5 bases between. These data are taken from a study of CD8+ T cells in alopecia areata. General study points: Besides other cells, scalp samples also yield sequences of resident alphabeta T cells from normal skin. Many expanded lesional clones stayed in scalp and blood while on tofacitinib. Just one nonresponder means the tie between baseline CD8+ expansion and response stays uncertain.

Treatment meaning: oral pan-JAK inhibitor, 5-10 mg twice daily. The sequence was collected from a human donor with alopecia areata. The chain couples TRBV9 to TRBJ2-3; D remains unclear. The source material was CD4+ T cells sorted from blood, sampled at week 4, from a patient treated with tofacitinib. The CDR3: CASSGHSTDTQYF. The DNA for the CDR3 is TGTGCCAGCAGCGGGCACAGCACAGATACGCAGTATTTT.